This TCR beta chain stems from a study of control samples from healthy donors and cancer patients. Produced via immunoSEQ multiplex PCR; TCRdb's table is partial and in-frame only. This listing includes fewer than 200,000 clones. The CDR3 covers 16 residues. The junction had 15 bases not matched to a gene; V was cut back by 4 bases and J by 7 bases. CDR1 is KGHSH, CDR2 LQKENI, per germline. This clonotype originated in a woman aged 25 to 39 in good health. This sequence joins TRBV18 and TRBJ1-2, with 7 bases matching TRBD1. Material: blood. The CDR3 spells CASSRLDRARDGGYTF. CDR3 nucleotides: TGTGCCAGCTCACGCCTTGACAGGGCTCGAGACGGTGGCTACACCTTC.